The 22 T cell receptor beta chains given below trace back to one sample, sequenced in a study of blood T cells in healthy people across ages. Primers used in a second PCR of roughly 6 to 12 cycles were a sample-barcoded 5' primer and a J-beta primer mix. TCRdb ran MiXCR on the 5' RACE reads and lists one entry per CDR3 protein. The sample lists around 800,000 distinct CDR3 sequences; roughly 26% were seen once. These records were also assigned to another study, of T cells of mothers and their children.

Sample: blood. The receptor set was obtained from a boy younger than 18 in good health.

Concerning this clonotype itself: At one end the junction does not follow the germline gene, possibly because of a read error. This chain connects TRBV20-1 to TRBJ1-2, with no clear D. The length of the CDR3 is 13 residues. Germline CDR1 DFQATT, CDR2 SNEGSKA (reference sequence). The CDR3 nucleotides are TGCAGTGCCAGAGGGCCGACTGTGTATGGCTACACCTTC. It translates to CSARGPTVYGYTF.

On this clonotype: One end of the junction varies from germline; a read error may be responsible. This chain joins TRBV12-3 or TRBV12-4 and TRBJ2-7; TRBD2 aligns across 7 bases. This CDR3 is built from 16 residues. The CDR3 here is CASSLGGGGYWDEQCF. As DNA, the CDR3 is TGTGCCAGCAGTTTAGGGGGGGGAGGATACTGGGACGAGCAGTGCTTC.

This clonotype was detected only a few times. The V and J genes are TRBV5-6 and TRBJ2-5, with 12 positions matching TRBD2. Germline lookup yields CDR1 SGHDT and CDR2 YYEEEE. V lost 3 bases to trimming and J lost 3 bases; unmatched junction nucleotides: 6. This CDR3 spans 16 amino acids. The CDR3 is CASSSRLAGAKETQYF. The CDR3 coding sequence is TGTGCCAGCAGCTCCAGACTAGCGGGGGCAAAAGAGACCCAGTACTTC.

The V gene is TRBV30, the J gene TRBJ2-4; TRBD1 agrees at 7 bases. J lost 0 bases, V lost 3 bases, and 8 bases had no gene match. The CDR3 loop spans 16 amino acids. Germline CDR1 is GTSNPN and CDR2 is SVGIG (reference sequence). CDR3 in amino acids: CAWRRGGSLAKNIQYF. DNA for the CDR3: TGTGCCTGGAGACGAGGGGGCAGTCTAGCCAAAAACATTCAGTACTTC.

This clonotype was found a few times. The CDR3 DNA is TGTGCCAGCAGTTATGGGGGCTGGCAGCCCCAGCATTTT. Its translation: CASSYGGWQPQHF. The V gene is TRBV6-6, the J gene TRBJ1-5; perhaps TRBD1 as D (6 bases). The ends were cut back, 3 bases at V and 7 bases at J, with 10 bases in the middle. The germline gives CDR1 MNHNY, CDR2 SVGAGI (reference sequence). This CDR3 region has 13 residues.

A few counts support this clonotype. This chain uses TRBV6-6 with TRBJ2-7; D possibly corresponds to TRBD2 (5 bases). The end of the DNA is better explained by TRBJ2-5, so the J call may be wrong. The CDR3 contains 13 residues. Germline V gene lookup returns CDR1 MNHNY and CDR2 SVGAGI (reference sequence). CDR3 bases: TGTGCCAGCAGTTACGGGCGGGCGGAGACCCAGTACTTC. Amino acid sequence: CASSYGRAETQYF.

The rearrangement joins TRBV20-1 to TRBJ2-5, with 9 nucleotides matching TRBD2. CDR3 length: 17 residues. The germline gives CDR1 DFQATT, CDR2 SNEGSKA (reference sequence). With V trimmed by 5 bases and J by 2 bases, 15 bases remained unmatched. CDR3 sequence reads: CSAGVWASGDDQETQYF. The CDR3 bases are TGCAGTGCTGGAGTATGGGCTAGCGGGGATGATCAAGAGACCCAGTACTTC.

The V gene is TRBV12-3 or TRBV12-4, the J gene TRBJ1-2, with D possibly TRBD1 on 5 matching bases. The CDR3 sequence is 15 residues long. Trimming pared 4 bases from V and 3 bases from J, leaving 15 bases between. The CDR3 loop reads CASSSRDAGDYGYTF. For the CDR3, the DNA is TGTGCCAGCAGTTCCAGGGACGCGGGTGACTATGGCTACACCTTC.

This clonotype has just a few counts. This chain links TRBV11-2 with TRBJ2-2, with TRBD1 matching over 7 bases. Germline V gene sequence: CDR1 SGHAT, CDR2 FQNNGV. The V segment lost 4 bases and the J segment 0 bases; nucleotides outside the gene matches: 17. The CDR3 covers 20 residues. The CDR3 sequence: CASSSAFATGVKANTGELFF. CDR3 nucleotide sequence: TGTGCCAGCAGCTCGGCCTTCGCAACAGGGGTCAAGGCGAACACCGGGGAGCTGTTTTTT.

This clonotype occurred a few times. The V gene is TRBV29-1, the J gene TRBJ1-5, with 8 bases that match TRBD1. The V gene's germline CDR1 is SQVTM and CDR2 ANQGSEA. The CDR3 runs to 14 residues. Losses at the gene ends were 4 bases for V and 5 bases for J; bases not matched to a gene: 7. The CDR3: CSVGGQGDHQPQHF. The CDR3 DNA sequence: TGCAGCGTTGGCGGACAGGGAGACCATCAGCCCCAGCATTTT.

The chain recombines TRBV20-1 with TRBJ2-5; D might be TRBD1 or TRBD2, each matching 7 bases. CDR3 length equals 14 residues. Between the trimmed V and J ends, which lost 3 bases and 5 bases, there was a span of 16 bases. CDR1 and CDR2 from the germline V gene are DFQATT and SNEGSKA (reference sequence). CDR3 nucleotide sequence: TGCAGTGCTAGGACACAGGGGAGGGAGGAGACCCAGTACTTC. It is translated as CSARTQGREETQYF.

Concerning this clonotype itself: The junction and the germline gene differ at one end; a read error may be behind it. This chain connects TRBV4-1 to TRBJ2-4; a weak D match, TRBD1 (6 bases). Looked up from germline, CDR1 is MGHRA and CDR2 is YSYEKL. The CDR3 length is 18 residues. The CDR3 reads CASRAQTGPFEAKNIQHF. The DNA of the CDR3 is TGCGCCAGCAGGGCTCAGACAGGACCCTTCGAAGCCAAAAACATTCAGCACTTC.

This clonotype was seen only a few times. This chain connects TRBV29-1 to TRBJ2-7, with D tentatively TRBD2 (6 bases). The J call is doubtful: the DNA matches TRBJ2-1 better. CDR3 length: 18 amino acids. Germline values: CDR1 SQVTM, CDR2 ANQGSEA. The CDR3 DNA reads as TGCAGCGTTGTGGGACTTGGGTACTGGAGGAGTAGGGACAATGAGCAGTTCTTC. This encodes CSVVGLGYWRSRDNEQFF.

This clonotype was seen more than once but under ten times. The chain joins TRBV25-1 to TRBJ2-5; the D gene could be TRBD1 or TRBD2 (5 bases each). CDR3 length: 15 residues. Trimming shortened V by 4 bases and J by 4 bases, and 16 bases separated the two germline ends. CDR1 and CDR2 (germline): MGHDK, SYGVNS. The chain's CDR3 is CASSGTTGTGETQYF. As DNA, the CDR3 is TGTGCCAGCAGTGGCACCACCGGGACCGGAGAGACCCAGTACTTC.

The V and J genes are TRBV5-1 and TRBJ1-1, with a tentative D call TRBD1 (6 bases). Trimming pared 4 bases from V and 8 bases from J, leaving 15 bases between. The CDR3 spans 13 residues. Germline lookup yields CDR1 SGHRS and CDR2 YFSETQ. The CDR3 spells CASSRPQGSEAFF. Written as DNA, the CDR3 is TGCGCCAGCAGCCGGCCCCAGGGGTCGGAAGCTTTCTTT.

This clonotype was observed a handful of times. The gene calls are TRBV6-5 and TRBJ1-2; 7 bases match TRBD1. With V trimmed by 0 bases and J by 3 bases, 4 bases remained unmatched. CDR3 size: 15 residues. Germline V gene data show CDR1 as MNHEY and CDR2 as SVGAGI. DNA of the CDR3: TGTGCCAGCAGTTACTCGCCAGGGGGGGACTATGGCTACACCTTC. Encoded protein: CASSYSPGGDYGYTF.

The rearrangement joins TRBV29-1 to TRBJ2-7; TRBD2 might be the D (6 bases). This CDR3 spans 15 amino acids. Germline V gives CDR1 SQVTM, CDR2 ANQGSEA. V dropped 2 bases and J dropped 3 bases, with 17 bases sitting between them. CDR3 protein: CSVELIGTGDYEQYF. The CDR3 DNA sequence: TGCAGCGTTGAACTAATTGGGACTGGAGACTACGAGCAGTACTTC.

This clonotype has more than one count but fewer than ten. The chain employs TRBV28 and TRBJ2-7, with TRBD2 identical over 8 bases. Germline-derived CDR1 and CDR2 are MDHEN and SYDVKM. CDR3 length equals 16 residues. V lost 5 bases to trimming and J lost 0 bases; unmatched junction nucleotides: 9. The CDR3 loop is CASSPLETSVSYEQYF. Here the CDR3 DNA reads TGTGCCAGCAGTCCGCTGGAGACTAGCGTCTCCTACGAGCAGTACTTC.

This sequence joins TRBV7-6 and TRBJ2-7; 11 positions agree with TRBD2. Trimming took 5 bases from V and 10 from J; bases not matched to a gene: 10. The CDR3 is 14 residues long. Germline V gives CDR1 SGHVS, CDR2 FNYEAQ. The CDR3 loop reads CASSARSGGADQYF. The CDR3 DNA reads TGTGCCAGCAGCGCCCGTAGCGGGGGGGCCGATCAGTACTTC.

The V call is TRBV5-1, the J call TRBJ2-7; unclear D gene. The germline CDR1 and CDR2 sequences are SGHRS and YFSETQ. Trimming took off 5 bases at V and 11 bases at J, with 17 bases between the two ends. This CDR3 has 12 amino acids. CDR3 sequence reads: CASRNYGEEKYF. The CDR3 DNA reads TGCGCCAGCAGAAATTACGGAGAAGAAAAGTACTTC.

CDR3 residues: CASSLVLLAGGHQETQYF. CDR3 sequence (DNA): TGTGCCAGCAGTTTAGTCCTCCTAGCGGGGGGGCATCAAGAGACCCAGTACTTC. The chain uses TRBV12-3 or TRBV12-4 and TRBJ2-5, with 12 bases that match TRBD2. CDR3 length: 18 residues. J lost 2 bases, V lost 1 base, and 8 bases had no gene match.

This clonotype was observed a handful of times. V usage is TRBV12-3 or TRBV12-4 and J usage is TRBJ2-2; D is possibly TRBD1 or TRBD2 (5 bases each). The CDR3 loop spans 15 amino acids. V lost 3 bases and J lost 6, with 14 bases in between. CDR3 DNA sequence: TGTGCCAGCAGTTTTGGGGGTAGGATAGCCGGGGAGCTGTTTTTT. Protein product: CASSFGGRIAGELFF.